The sequence of this T cell receptor beta chain was determined in a study of OX40 agonist ivuxolimab in advanced cancers. Study summary: Hepatocellular carcinoma, melanoma, renal cell or head and neck cancer occurred in dose-escalation patients. Study-wide findings and caveats: The study did not work out the antigen specificity of the expanded peripheral T cells.

With baseline, cycle 4 day 1, and cycle 7 day 1 as timepoints, blood was sampled. Sequencing was performed with immunoSEQ multiplex PCR; in TCRdb, only in-frame clones are kept and a portion is missing. In the table there are around 68,000 clones, approximately 86% of which are singletons. This clone occurred a few times. What it recognizes is unknown. Germline V CDR1 and CDR2: DFQATT, SNEGSKA (reference sequence). The CDR3 loop spans 11 amino acids. This material consisted of CD4+ or CD8+ T cells sorted from blood, taken in a trial of the OX40 agonist ivuxolimab. The V call is TRBV20-1, the J call TRBJ1-4; D ambiguous. The receptor comes from an adult with an advanced solid tumor such as melanoma, head and neck, liver or kidney cancer. The DNA for the CDR3 is TGCACAGTTACAACTAATGAAAAACTGTTTTTT. Amino acids: CTVTTNEKLFF.